The clone carrying this T cell receptor (beta chain) showed up just once. What it recognizes is unknown. The germline gene is not matched at one end of the junction; a read error may be the cause. The source of the sample is a study of T cell responses to AZD1222 COVID-19 vaccine. Across the study: Whether given at about 4 or about 12 weeks, second doses were pooled.

Per the germline V gene, CDR1 is SGHTS and CDR2 is YDEGEE. This CDR3 region has 10 residues. Study results and limitations: Once two AZD1222 doses were given, Spike-specific TCR breadth and depth went up. Unmutated variant regions are reportedly targeted by nearly half of spike-specific TCRs. Clonal diversity may have been underestimated, and the donors were mostly white British, with more females than males.

The method was immunoSEQ multiplex PCR; TCRdb's version includes in-frame clones alone and lacks a portion of them. Of around 78,000 clones listed, over 80% are singletons. Here the sequenced sample was peripheral blood, taken on day 0 of AZD1222 vaccination. The TCR originated in an adult in good health. V usage is TRBV5-8 and J usage is TRBJ2-1; D not resolved. CDR3 nucleotide sequence: TGTGCCAGCAGCTACAGTGAGCAGTTCTTC. The encoded protein is CASSYSEQFF.